Listed below are T cell receptor beta chains from one sample, sequenced in a study of T cells in localized non-small cell lung cancer. The protocol was immunoSEQ multiplex PCR, while the TCRdb copy is restricted to in-frame clones and leaves out a portion. This sample has around 25,000 clones, with 89% found just once. The sequencing here drew on peripheral blood, taken before any cancer treatment. The receptor set was obtained from a man aged 35-69 years with stage I squamous cell lung carcinoma. The CDR3 runs from the conserved cysteine through the conserved F or W. The D gene is left open where the match is weak. Clone size is given for some rows only: seen once, a few or many times, or a class if the clone is expanded.

.	.	TRBV5-6	TRBJ2-7	CASSSGQKKDF	TGTGCCAGCAGCTCTGGACAGAAGAAGGACTTC
.	TRBD2	TRBV2	TRBJ2-7	CASSNGLAGYEQYF	TGTGCCAGCAGTAACGGACTAGCGGGGTACGAGCAGTACTTC
.	.	TRBV19	TRBJ1-5	CASRDTNQPQHF	TGTGCCAGTAGGGACACGAATCAGCCCCAGCATTTT
once	TRBD1	TRBV5-1	TRBJ2-1	CASSGDREPNEQFF	TGCGCCAGCAGCGGCGACAGGGAACCCAATGAGCAGTTCTTC
.	.	TRBV5-6	TRBJ2-7	CASSLVGDAYEQYF	TGTGCCAGCAGCCTCGTGGGGGACGCCTACGAGCAGTACTTC
.	TRBD1	TRBV12-5	TRBJ2-3	CASGLHDRGSTDTQYF	TGTGCTAGTGGTTTGCACGACAGGGGAAGCACAGATACGCAGTATTTT
.	.	TRBV9	TRBJ1-2	CASSVGGPYGYTF	TGTGCCAGCAGCGTAGGGGGGCCCTATGGCTACACCTTC
.	TRBD1	TRBV18	TRBJ1-1	CASSPGTGRWNTEAFF	TGTGCCAGCTCTCCCGGGACAGGGCGTTGGAACACTGAAGCTTTCTTT
.	TRBD2	TRBV28	TRBJ2-1	CASRVAGASGNEQFF	TGTGCCAGCAGGGTAGCGGGGGCCAGCGGGAATGAGCAGTTCTTC
.	.	TRBV18	TRBJ2-3	CASSPRPLGTDTQYF	TGTGCCAGCTCACCGAGGCCCTTGGGGACAGATACGCAGTATTTT
.	TRBD2	TRBV30	TRBJ2-7	CAWSPGLYSYEQYF	TGTGCCTGGAGCCCGGGACTATACTCCTACGAGCAGTACTTC
.	.	TRBV10-3	TRBJ1-5	CAISESQGGNQPQHF	TGTGCCATCAGTGAGTCTCAAGGCGGCAATCAGCCCCAGCATTTT
.	.	TRBV6-6	TRBJ1-1	CASSLEERTEAFF	TGTGCCAGCAGTTTGGAGGAACGGACTGAAGCTTTCTTT
.	TRBD1	TRBV6-1	TRBJ1-2	CASSSDRGSPGGYTF	TGTGCCAGCAGTAGTGACAGGGGATCGCCTGGTGGCTACACCTTC
.	.	TRBV11-1	TRBJ2-5	CASSLGWGQETQYF	TGTGCCAGCAGCTTAGGGTGGGGGCAAGAGACCCAGTACTTC
.	.	TRBV30	TRBJ2-7	CAWSGSITYEQYF	TGTGCCTGGTCTGGCAGTATTACCTACGAGCAGTACTTC
.	.	TRBV4-1	TRBJ2-3	CASSQVAADTQYF	TGCGCCAGCAGCCAAGTAGCCGCGGATACGCAGTATTTT
.	TRBD1	TRBV9	TRBJ1-2	CASSVGTGDPYGYTF	TGTGCCAGCAGCGTAGGAACAGGGGATCCGTATGGCTACACCTTC
.	TRBD2	TRBV5-8	TRBJ2-3	CASGTSGTDTQYF	TGTGCCAGCGGGACTAGCGGGACAGATACGCAGTATTTT
.	TRBD1	TRBV9	TRBJ2-6	CASSVALPGGYGANVLTF	TGTGCCAGCAGCGTAGCTCTCCCAGGGGGCTATGGGGCCAACGTCCTGACTTTC
.	.	TRBV27	TRBJ1-2	CASSLGEGSSHGYTF	TGTGCCAGCAGTTTGGGTGAGGGGTCCTCTCATGGCTACACCTTC
.	TRBD2	TRBV28	TRBJ2-7	CASSPGGAYEQYF	TGTGCCAGCAGTCCGGGGGGGGCCTACGAGCAGTACTTC
.	TRBD1	TRBV7-6	TRBJ1-1	CASSLALRDRAFF	TGTGCCAGCAGCTTAGCCTTAAGGGACAGGGCTTTCTTT
.	.	TRBV5-1	TRBJ1-1	CASRGERGITEAFF	TGCGCCAGCAGGGGGGAAAGGGGGATCACTGAAGCTTTCTTT
.	.	TRBV6-6	TRBJ1-4	CASSYFEGANEKLFF	TGTGCCAGCAGTTACTTCGAGGGAGCTAATGAAAAACTGTTTTTT
.	TRBD2	TRBV28	TRBJ2-5	CASSKSGGEAETQYF	TGTGCCAGCAGCAAAAGCGGGGGGGAGGCTGAGACCCAGTACTTC
.	TRBD1	TRBV11-3	TRBJ1-2	CASSTDRGHGYTF	TGTGCCAGCAGCACAGACAGGGGGCATGGCTACACCTTC
.	.	TRBV27	TRBJ1-5	CASSLVRKLRKNQPQHF	TGTGCCAGCAGTTTAGTCAGGAAACTTAGGAAGAATCAGCCCCAGCATTTT
.	.	TRBV28	TRBJ1-4	CASSSGRMREKLFF	TGTGCCAGCAGCTCGGGCAGGATGCGTGAAAAACTGTTTTTT
few	.	TRBV6-1	TRBJ1-2	CASRVHGVGGYTF	TGTGCCAGCAGAGTCCACGGCGTCGGTGGCTACACCTTC
.	.	TRBV5-1	TRBJ2-7	CASSLAGGKMSSYEQYF	TGCGCCAGCAGCTTGGCCGGAGGGAAAATGAGCTCCTACGAGCAGTACTTC
.	TRBD2	TRBV9	TRBJ2-3	CASSEFRVAGPDTQYF	TGTGCCAGCAGCGAATTCAGGGTAGCGGGCCCAGATACGCAGTATTTT
.	.	TRBV10-3	TRBJ1-2	CAIRGAPANYGYTF	TGTGCCATCAGGGGGGCTCCCGCTAACTATGGCTACACCTTC
.	.	TRBV29-1	TRBJ2-7	CSVGTASSYEQYF	TGCAGCGTTGGGACAGCTAGTAGCTACGAGCAGTACTTC
few	.	TRBV6-8	TRBJ2-7	CASSYSIGTLEQYF	TGTGCCAGCAGTTACTCGATAGGGACGTTGGAGCAGTACTTC
once	.	TRBV13	TRBJ2-5	CASRLRVDQETQYF	TGTGCCAGCAGGCTCCGGGTGGACCAAGAGACCCAGTACTTC
.	.	TRBV5-5	TRBJ2-2	CASSLDLGAGELFF	TGTGCCAGCAGCTTGGACCTCGGGGCGGGGGAGCTGTTTTTT
.	TRBD1	TRBV7-9	TRBJ1-2	CASSFHDRGGYTF	TGTGCCAGCAGCTTTCACGACAGGGGCGGCTACACCTTC
.	.	TRBV30	TRBJ2-1	CAWSVTIVRRSYNEQFF	TGTGCCTGGAGTGTAACTATCGTCCGTCGCTCCTACAATGAGCAGTTCTTC
.	.	TRBV28	TRBJ1-2	CASSLGSGVGYTF	TGTGCCAGCAGTTTAGGGTCAGGGGTTGGCTACACCTTC
.	.	TRBV7-2	TRBJ1-2	CASSPIQIKAMSGGYTF	TGTGCCAGCAGCCCCATTCAAATTAAAGCTATGTCGGGTGGCTACACCTTC
.	TRBD1	TRBV5-6	TRBJ1-6	CASSLGTGVDSPLHF	TGTGCCAGCAGCTTGGGAACAGGGGTTGATTCACCCCTCCACTTT
.	.	TRBV5-1	TRBJ1-1	CASSLGMAVSGAFF	TGCGCCAGCAGCCTCGGGATGGCGGTTTCTGGAGCTTTCTTT
.	TRBD1	TRBV6-1	TRBJ2-3	CASSPGGFSTDTQYF	TGTGCCAGCAGCCCAGGGGGCTTTAGCACAGATACGCAGTATTTT
once	.	TRBV27	TRBJ2-7	CASSPAYEQYF	TGTGCCAGCAGTCCTGCCTACGAGCAGTACTTC
.	.	TRBV7-2	TRBJ2-1	CASSLFPRPNEQFF	TGTGCCAGCAGCTTATTTCCTCGACCTAATGAGCAGTTCTTC
.	.	TRBV2	TRBJ1-1	CASSEAQVAFF	TGTGCCAGCAGTGAAGCGCAAGTAGCTTTCTTT
.	TRBD1	TRBV4-2	TRBJ1-6	CASSPSGGYLSPLHF	TGTGCCAGCAGCCCATCAGGGGGTTACCTTTCACCCCTCCACTTT